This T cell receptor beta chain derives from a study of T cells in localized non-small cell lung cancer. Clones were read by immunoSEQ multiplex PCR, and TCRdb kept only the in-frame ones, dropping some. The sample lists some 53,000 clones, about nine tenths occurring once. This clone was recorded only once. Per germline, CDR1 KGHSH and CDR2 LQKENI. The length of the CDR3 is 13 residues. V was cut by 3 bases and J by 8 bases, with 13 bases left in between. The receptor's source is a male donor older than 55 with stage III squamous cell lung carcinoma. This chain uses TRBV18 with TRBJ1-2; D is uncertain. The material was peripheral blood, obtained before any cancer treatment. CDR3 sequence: CASSPLEEAGYTF. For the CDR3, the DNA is TGTGCCAGCTCACCGTTAGAGGAGGCGGGCTACACCTTC.